This T cell receptor beta chain was sequenced in a study of human T cells and chemical hapten exposure. TCRdb passed the RACE reads through MiXCR, listing each CDR3 protein once. Among a few hundred thousand distinct CDR3 sequences listed, about 5% were seen once. Time point given: pre-sensitization, week 0. Documented treatment: therapeutic diphenylcyclopropenone sensitization with weekly scalp DPC. Comment on this clonotype: Its specificity is not known.

Notes on the study in general: Compared to controls, expanded TCRs made significantly more large clusters of similar CDR3s.

V was cut by 10 bases and J by 5 bases, with 20 bases left in between. This CDR3 has 14 residues. CDR1 is MNHNY and CDR2 is SVGAGI in the germline V gene (reference sequence). The chain combines TRBV6-6 with TRBJ1-1; D not resolved. The source was whole blood, collected in connection with sensitization to the hapten diphenylcyclopropenone (DPC). The clonotype was recovered from a woman aged 18-29 years with alopecia areata. Some clones in this sample may be carry-over from other donors' samples. The CDR3 DNA reads as TGTGCCACAGCCAATGTAGGAGGAGAGACTGAAGCTTTCTTT. Its translation: CATANVGGETEAFF.